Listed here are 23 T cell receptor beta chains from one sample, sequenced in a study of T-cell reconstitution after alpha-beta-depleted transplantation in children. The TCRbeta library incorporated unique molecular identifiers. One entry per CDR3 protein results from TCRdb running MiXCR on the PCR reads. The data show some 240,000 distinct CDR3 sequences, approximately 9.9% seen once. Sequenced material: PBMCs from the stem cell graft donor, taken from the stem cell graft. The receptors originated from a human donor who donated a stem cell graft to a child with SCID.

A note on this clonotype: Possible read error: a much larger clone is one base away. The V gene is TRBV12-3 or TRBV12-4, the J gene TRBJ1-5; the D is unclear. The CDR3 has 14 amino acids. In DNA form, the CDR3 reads TGTGCCACCAGTTTTATGGGCCGCAATCAGCCCCAGCATTTT. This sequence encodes CATSFMGRNQPQHF.

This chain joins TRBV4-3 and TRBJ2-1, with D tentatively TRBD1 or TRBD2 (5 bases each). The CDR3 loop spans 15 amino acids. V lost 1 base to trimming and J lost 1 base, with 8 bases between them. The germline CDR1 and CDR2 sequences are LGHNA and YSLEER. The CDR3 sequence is CASSQVWGSYNEQFF. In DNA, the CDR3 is TGCGCCAGCAGCCAAGTTTGGGGGTCCTACAATGAGCAGTTCTTC.

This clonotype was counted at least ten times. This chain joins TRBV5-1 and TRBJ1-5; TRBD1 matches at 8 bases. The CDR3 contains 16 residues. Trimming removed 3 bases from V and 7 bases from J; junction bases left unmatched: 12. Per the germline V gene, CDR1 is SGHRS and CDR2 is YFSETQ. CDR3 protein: CASSSEGQEFGQPQHF. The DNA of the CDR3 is TGCGCCAGCAGCTCAGAGGGACAGGAGTTCGGGCAGCCCCAGCATTTT.

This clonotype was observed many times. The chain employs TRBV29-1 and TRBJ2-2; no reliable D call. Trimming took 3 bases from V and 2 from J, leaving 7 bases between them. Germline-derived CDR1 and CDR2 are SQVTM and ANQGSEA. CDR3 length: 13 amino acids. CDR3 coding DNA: TGCAGCGTTGAGTTTCCTAACACCGGGGAGCTGTTTTTT. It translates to CSVEFPNTGELFF.

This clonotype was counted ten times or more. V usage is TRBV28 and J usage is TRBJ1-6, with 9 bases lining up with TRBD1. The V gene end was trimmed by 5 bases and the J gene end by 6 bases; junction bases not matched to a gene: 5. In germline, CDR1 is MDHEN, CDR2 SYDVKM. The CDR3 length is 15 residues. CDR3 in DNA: TGTGCCAGCAGTACCCCGGGACAGGGTAATTCACCCCTCCACTTT. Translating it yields CASSTPGQGNSPLHF. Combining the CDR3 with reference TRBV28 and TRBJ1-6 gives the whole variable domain DVKVTQSSRYLVKRTGEKVFLECVQDMDHENMFWYRQDPGLGLRLIYFSYDVKMKEKGDIPEGYSVSREKKERFSLILESASTNQTSMYLCASSTPGQGNSPLHFGNGTRLTVT.

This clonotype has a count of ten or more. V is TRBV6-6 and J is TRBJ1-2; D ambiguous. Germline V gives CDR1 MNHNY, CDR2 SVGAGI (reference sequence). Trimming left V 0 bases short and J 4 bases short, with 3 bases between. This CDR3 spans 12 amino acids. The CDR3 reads CASSYSGYGYTF. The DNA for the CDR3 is TGTGCCAGCAGTTACTCCGGCTATGGCTACACCTTC.

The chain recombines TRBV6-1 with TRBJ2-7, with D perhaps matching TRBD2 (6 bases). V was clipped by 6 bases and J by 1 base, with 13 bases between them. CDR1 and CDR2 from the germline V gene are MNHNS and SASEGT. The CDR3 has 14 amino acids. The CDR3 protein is CASSLLGRSYEQYF. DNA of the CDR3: TGTGCCAGCAGCCTCCTAGGGAGGTCCTACGAGCAGTACTTC.

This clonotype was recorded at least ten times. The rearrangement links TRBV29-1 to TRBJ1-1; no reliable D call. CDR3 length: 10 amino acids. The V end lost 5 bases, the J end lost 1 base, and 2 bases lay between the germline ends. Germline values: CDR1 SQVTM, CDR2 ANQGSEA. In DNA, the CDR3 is TGCAGCGTTTGGAACACTGAAGCTTTCTTT. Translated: CSVWNTEAFF.

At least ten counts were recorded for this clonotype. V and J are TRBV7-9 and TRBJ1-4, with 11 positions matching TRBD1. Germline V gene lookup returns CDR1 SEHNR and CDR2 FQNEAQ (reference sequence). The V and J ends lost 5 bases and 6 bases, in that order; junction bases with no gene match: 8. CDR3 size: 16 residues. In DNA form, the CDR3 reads TGTGCCAGCAGCAATCTGCCGGGACAGGGGGATGAAAAACTGTTTTTT. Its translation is CASSNLPGQGDEKLFF.

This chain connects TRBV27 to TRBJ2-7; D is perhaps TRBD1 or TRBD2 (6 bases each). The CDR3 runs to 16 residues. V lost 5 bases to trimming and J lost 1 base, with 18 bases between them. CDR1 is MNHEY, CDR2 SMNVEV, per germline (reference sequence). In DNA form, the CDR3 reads TGTGCCAGCAGTCCCAGTAGGGGGGCGAAATCCTACGAGCAGTACTTC. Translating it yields CASSPSRGAKSYEQYF.

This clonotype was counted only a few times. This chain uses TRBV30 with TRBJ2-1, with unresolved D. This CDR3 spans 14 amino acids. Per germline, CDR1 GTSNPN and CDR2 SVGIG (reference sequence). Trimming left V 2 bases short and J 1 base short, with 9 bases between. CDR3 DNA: TGTGCCTGGAGTTGGGCTACGTCCTACAATGAGCAGTTCTTC. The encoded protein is CAWSWATSYNEQFF.

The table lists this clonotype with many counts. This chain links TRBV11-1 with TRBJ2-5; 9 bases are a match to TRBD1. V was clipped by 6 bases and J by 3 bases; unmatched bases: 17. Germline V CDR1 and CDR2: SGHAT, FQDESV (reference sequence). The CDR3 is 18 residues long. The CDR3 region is CASRRRPGTGLGEETQYF. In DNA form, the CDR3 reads TGTGCCAGCAGGCGGAGACCCGGGACAGGGCTAGGAGAAGAGACCCAGTACTTC.

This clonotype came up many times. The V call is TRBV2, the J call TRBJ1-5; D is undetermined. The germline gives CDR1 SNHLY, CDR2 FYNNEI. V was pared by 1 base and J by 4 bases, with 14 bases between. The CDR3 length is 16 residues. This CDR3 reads CASSEEELPANQPQHF. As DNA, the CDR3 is TGTGCCAGCAGTGAAGAGGAACTACCGGCAAATCAGCCCCAGCATTTT.

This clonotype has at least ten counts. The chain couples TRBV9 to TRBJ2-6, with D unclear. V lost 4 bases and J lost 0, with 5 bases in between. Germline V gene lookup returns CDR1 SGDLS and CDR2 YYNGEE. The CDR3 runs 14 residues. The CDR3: CASSPRSGANVLTF. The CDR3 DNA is TGTGCCAGCAGCCCACGCTCTGGGGCCAACGTCCTGACTTTC. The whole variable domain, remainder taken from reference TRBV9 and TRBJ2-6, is DSGVTQTPKHLITATGQRVTLRCSPRSGDLSVYWYQQSLDQGLQFLIQYYNGEERAKGNILERFSAQQFPDLHSELNLSSLELGDSALYFCASSPRSGANVLTFGAGSRLTVL.

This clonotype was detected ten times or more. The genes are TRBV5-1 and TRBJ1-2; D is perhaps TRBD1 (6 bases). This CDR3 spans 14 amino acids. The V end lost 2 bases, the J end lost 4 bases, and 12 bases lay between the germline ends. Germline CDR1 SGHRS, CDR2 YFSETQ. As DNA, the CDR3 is TGCGCCAGCAGCTTAGGACAGTCGGCCTATGGCTACACCTTC. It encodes CASSLGQSAYGYTF.

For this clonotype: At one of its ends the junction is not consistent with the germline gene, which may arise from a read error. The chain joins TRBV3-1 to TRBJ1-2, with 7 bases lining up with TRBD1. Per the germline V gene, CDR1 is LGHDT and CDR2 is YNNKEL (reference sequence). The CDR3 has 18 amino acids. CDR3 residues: CAISNPPGQTPSYYGYTF. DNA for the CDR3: TGTGCCATCAGCAACCCCCCGGGACAGACGCCGAGTTACTATGGCTACACCTTC.

CDR3 bases: TGTGCCAGCAGCCCCCTGCCCCCCCCCGGGACAGGGATCTTAGCTGGGGCCAACGTCCTGACTTTC. Translation gives CASSPLPPPGTGILAGANVLTF. The chain joins TRBV4-2 to TRBJ2-6, with 9 bases lining up with TRBD1. Trimming removed 4 bases from V and 2 bases from J; junction bases left unmatched: 21. The CDR3 has 22 amino acids. Per germline, CDR1 LGHNA and CDR2 YNFKEQ.

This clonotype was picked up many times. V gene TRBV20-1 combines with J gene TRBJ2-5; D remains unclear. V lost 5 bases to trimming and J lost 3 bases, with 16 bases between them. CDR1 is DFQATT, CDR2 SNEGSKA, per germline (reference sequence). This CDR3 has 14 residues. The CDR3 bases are TGCAGTGCTTTGCCTCACATAGGCGAAGAGACCCAGTACTTC. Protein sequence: CSALPHIGEETQYF.

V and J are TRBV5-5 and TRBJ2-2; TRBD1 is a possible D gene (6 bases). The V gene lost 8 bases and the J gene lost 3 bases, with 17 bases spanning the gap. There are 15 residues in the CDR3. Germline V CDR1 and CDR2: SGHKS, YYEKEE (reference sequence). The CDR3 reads CARAPGDTYTGELFF. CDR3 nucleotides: TGTGCCAGGGCCCCTGGGGACACCTACACCGGGGAGCTGTTTTTT.

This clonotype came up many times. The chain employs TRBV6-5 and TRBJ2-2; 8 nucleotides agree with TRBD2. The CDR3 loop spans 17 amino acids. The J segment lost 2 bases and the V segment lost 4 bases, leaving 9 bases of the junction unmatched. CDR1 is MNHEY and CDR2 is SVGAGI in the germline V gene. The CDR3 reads CASSSREAGVNTGELFF. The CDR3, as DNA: TGTGCCAGCAGTTCCCGAGAAGCGGGGGTAAACACCGGGGAGCTGTTTTTT.

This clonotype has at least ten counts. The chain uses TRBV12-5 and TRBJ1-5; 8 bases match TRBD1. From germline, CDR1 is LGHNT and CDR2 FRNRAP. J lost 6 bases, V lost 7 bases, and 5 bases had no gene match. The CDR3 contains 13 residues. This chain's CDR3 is CASAQGEVQPQHF. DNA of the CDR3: TGTGCTAGTGCACAGGGGGAGGTTCAGCCCCAGCATTTT.

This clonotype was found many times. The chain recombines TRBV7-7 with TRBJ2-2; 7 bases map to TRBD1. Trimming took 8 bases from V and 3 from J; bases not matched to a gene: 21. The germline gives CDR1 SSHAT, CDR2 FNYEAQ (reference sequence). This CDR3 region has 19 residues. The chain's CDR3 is CASGPLIGTEEADTGELFF. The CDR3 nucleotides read TGTGCCAGCGGTCCCCTCATCGGGACAGAGGAGGCTGACACCGGGGAGCTGTTTTTT.

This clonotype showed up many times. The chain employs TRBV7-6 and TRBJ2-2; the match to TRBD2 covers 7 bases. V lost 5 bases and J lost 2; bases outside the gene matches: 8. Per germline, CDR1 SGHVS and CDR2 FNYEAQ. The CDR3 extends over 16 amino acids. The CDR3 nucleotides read TGTGCCAGCAGCCCCGGACTAGACCCCAACACCGGGGAGCTGTTTTTT. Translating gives CASSPGLDPNTGELFF.